The 25 T cell receptor beta chains listed next were all sequenced from one sample in a study of blood T cell repertoires in COVID-19. The table came from immunoSEQ multiplex PCR; TCRdb's copy has only in-frame clones and leaves some out. Of some 180,000 clones listed, about 80% were seen once; the top ten hold roughly a tenth. The specimen was peripheral blood. Receptors were obtained from an older man with active or convalescent COVID-19.

J is TRBJ1-2 and V is TRBV19; maybe TRBD1 (6 bases). The V gene's germline CDR1 is LNHDA and CDR2 SQIVND (reference sequence). V was shortened by 7 bases and J by 4 bases, with 16 bases between the two germline ends. The CDR3 extends over 14 amino acids. The CDR3 loop reads CASNNPGHRYGYTF. CDR3 nucleotide sequence: TGTGCCAGTAACAATCCGGGACACCGCTATGGCTACACCTTC.

This clone was detected a few times. This chain links TRBV7-9 with TRBJ1-5; a possible D gene is TRBD1 (6 bases). Trimming removed 1 base at V and 5 bases at J, with 12 bases between. CDR1 SEHNR and CDR2 FQNEAQ come from the germline V gene (reference sequence). The CDR3 is made up of 15 amino acids. As DNA, the CDR3 is TGTGCCAGCAGCTTAGAAGGCCAGGGGTATCAGCCCCAGCATTTT. Amino acid sequence: CASSLEGQGYQPQHF.

The V call is TRBV11-2, the J call TRBJ2-1, with a tentative D call TRBD2 (6 bases). Germline V CDR1 and CDR2: SGHAT, FQNNGV. V lost 5 bases to trimming and J lost 8 bases, with 13 bases between them. The CDR3 loop spans 13 amino acids. CDR3 region: CASSPPRGDEQFF. The CDR3 coding sequence is TGTGCCAGCAGCCCCCCCCGCGGGGATGAGCAGTTCTTC.

V usage is TRBV7-2 and J usage is TRBJ2-1; a possible D gene is TRBD1 (5 bases). The CDR3 is made up of 13 amino acids. V lost 5 bases, J lost 7 bases, and 12 bases lay in between. The germline V gene has CDR1 SGHTA and CDR2 FQGNSA. CDR3 loop: CASSRQTENEQFF. In nucleotides, the CDR3 is TGTGCCAGCAGCCGACAGACCGAGAATGAGCAGTTCTTC.

This chain links TRBV7-8 with TRBJ1-5; 8 nucleotides agree with TRBD1. The V and J ends lost 2 bases and 3 bases, in that order; junction bases with no gene match: 15. The CDR3 is 19 amino acids. Per the germline V gene, CDR1 is SGHVS and CDR2 is FQNEAQ. CDR3 region: CASSLRARGPGLVNQPQHF. DNA of the CDR3: TGTGCCAGCAGCTTAAGGGCCAGGGGGCCTGGGTTGGTCAATCAGCCCCAGCATTTT.

The chain carries TRBV28 and TRBJ1-6; D unresolved. The germline V gene has CDR1 MDHEN and CDR2 SYDVKM. V dropped 9 bases and J dropped 10 bases, with 13 bases sitting between them. The CDR3 contains 12 residues. DNA for the CDR3: TGTGCCAGTAGACTCGGGGAATCACCCCTCCACTTT. Amino acids: CASRLGESPLHF.

This chain links TRBV14 with TRBJ2-6, with D perhaps matching TRBD1 (6 bases). Between the trimmed V and J ends, which lost 4 bases and 0 bases, there was a span of 19 bases. The CDR3 contains 19 residues. In germline, CDR1 is SGHDN, CDR2 FVKESK. CDR3 protein: CASSPGGQRSPSGANVLTF. CDR3 DNA: TGTGCCAGCAGCCCCGGCGGACAGCGATCGCCCTCTGGGGCCAACGTCCTGACTTTC.

The genes are TRBV10-2 and TRBJ1-5, with TRBD1 as a possible D gene (6 bases). Germline V lookup: CDR1 WSHSY, CDR2 SAAADI. The CDR3 is 16 amino acids. Trimming pared 1 base from V and 2 bases from J, leaving 12 bases between. CDR3 residues: CASSEWGRQGNQPQHF. CDR3 sequence (DNA): TGCGCCAGCAGTGAGTGGGGGCGCCAGGGCAATCAGCCCCAGCATTTT.

The chain is built from TRBV18 and TRBJ1-4, with a weak D call TRBD1 (6 bases). The V gene lost 3 bases and the J gene lost 8 bases, with 10 bases spanning the gap. This CDR3 has 13 residues. The V gene's germline CDR1 is KGHSH and CDR2 LQKENI. CDR3 loop: CASSPSGGEKLFF. CDR3 coding DNA: TGTGCCAGCTCACCGAGTGGGGGCGAAAAACTGTTTTTT.

The sample holds a few counts of this clone. The genes are TRBV15 and TRBJ1-5; D gene ambiguous. Germline V CDR1 and CDR2: LNHNV, YYDKDF (reference sequence). The V end lost 7 bases, the J end lost 4 bases, and 17 bases lay between the germline ends. The length of the CDR3 is 15 residues. CDR3 loop: CATKNAGLKNQPQHF. CDR3 sequence (DNA): TGTGCCACCAAGAACGCGGGGTTGAAAAATCAGCCCCAGCATTTT. Filled out from reference TRBV15 and TRBJ1-5, the complete variable domain reads DAMVIQNPRYQVTQFGKPVTLSCSQTLNHNVMYWYQQKSSQAPKLLFHYYDKDFNNEADTPDNFQSRRPNTSFCFLDIRSPGLGDTAMYLCATKNAGLKNQPQHFGDGTRLSIL.

CDR3 region: CASSVGSTYEQYF. The CDR3 bases are TGTGCCAGCAGCGTAGGCAGTACCTACGAGCAGTACTTC. V usage is TRBV9 and J usage is TRBJ2-7; no clear D gene. This CDR3 is built from 13 residues. In germline, CDR1 is SGDLS, CDR2 YYNGEE. V lost 0 bases and J lost 2, with 6 bases in between.

CDR3 region: CASRTYFGRGNQPQHF. CDR3 sequence (DNA): TGTGCCAGCAGGACTTACTTCGGCAGGGGGAATCAGCCCCAGCATTTT. This sequence joins TRBV28 and TRBJ1-5; 7 bases agree with TRBD1. Germline V CDR1 and CDR2: MDHEN, SYDVKM. The CDR3 extends over 16 amino acids. The junction had 12 bases not matched to a gene; V was cut back by 6 bases and J by 4 bases.

The V gene is TRBV3-1 (or the pseudogene TRBV3-2), the J gene TRBJ1-2; 10 bases are shared with TRBD1. Germline V lookup: CDR1 LGHDT, CDR2 YNNKEL (reference sequence). V lost 4 bases and J lost 7; bases outside the gene matches: 9. This CDR3 contains 15 residues. CDR3 sequence reads: CASSRPGTGDFGYTF. In nucleotides, the CDR3 is TGTGCCAGCAGCCGACCCGGGACAGGGGACTTTGGCTACACCTTC.

The CDR3 region has the DNA TGCGCCAGCAGCTTAGAGACAGGGGAATATGGCTACACCTTC. It yields the protein CASSLETGEYGYTF. The chain is built from TRBV5-1 and TRBJ1-2; 8 nucleotides align to TRBD1. V shed 2 bases and J 5 bases; nucleotides not matched to a gene: 5. Germline CDR1 is SGHRS and CDR2 is YFSETQ. This CDR3 spans 14 amino acids. The full variable domain, its missing parts supplied by reference TRBV5-1 and TRBJ1-2, is KAGVTQTPRYLIKTRGQQVTLSCSPISGHRSVSWYQQTPGQGLQFLFEYFSETQRNKGNFPGRFSGRQFSNSRSEMNVSTLELGDSALYLCASSLETGEYGYTFGSGTRLTVV.

This chain joins TRBV6-5 and TRBJ2-7, with 10 nucleotides matching TRBD1. The CDR3 is made up of 14 amino acids. V shed 6 bases, J shed 5 bases, and the junction held 7 bases outside the gene matches. From germline, CDR1 is MNHEY and CDR2 SVGAGI. The CDR3 region has the DNA TGTGCCAGCAGGGCAGACAGGGGGCCGAACGAGCAGTACTTC. Amino acids: CASRADRGPNEQYF.

The chain uses TRBV24-1 and TRBJ2-3, with a weak D call TRBD2 (5 bases). CDR1 is KGHDR and CDR2 is SFDVKD in the germline V gene. V lost 6 bases and J 3 bases, leaving 12 bases between the germline ends. The CDR3 extends over 14 amino acids. The CDR3 DNA sequence: TGTGCCACCAGTCAGCCGGACTCGACAGATACGCAGTATTTT. It yields the protein CATSQPDSTDTQYF.

V gene TRBV9 combines with J gene TRBJ2-2; a weak D match, TRBD1 (5 bases). Germline V gives CDR1 SGDLS, CDR2 YYNGEE. This CDR3 region has 15 residues. Trimming left V 6 bases short and J 0 bases short, with 12 bases between. CDR3 nucleotide sequence: TGTGCCAGCACCCCAAGGGGTTCGAACACCGGGGAGCTGTTTTTT. Translation: CASTPRGSNTGELFF.

V and J are TRBV27 and TRBJ1-3; D unclear. Trimming left V 4 bases short and J 4 bases short, with 5 bases between. Germline V lookup: CDR1 MNHEY, CDR2 SMNVEV (reference sequence). The CDR3 extends over 12 amino acids. The CDR3 bases are TGTGCCAGCAGTTCCGGGGGAAACACCATATATTTT. Translation gives CASSSGGNTIYF.

V gene TRBV9 combines with J gene TRBJ2-1; 11 bases line up with TRBD2. V dropped 4 bases and J dropped 2; count of bases not matched to a gene: 14. Germline V lookup: CDR1 SGDLS, CDR2 YYNGEE. This CDR3 is 19 amino acids long. This CDR3 is CASSPGVAGGYVTYNEQFF. In nucleotides, the CDR3 is TGTGCCAGCAGCCCAGGCGTAGCGGGAGGGTACGTCACCTACAATGAGCAGTTCTTC.

The rearrangement links TRBV5-1 to TRBJ2-1; perhaps TRBD1 as D (6 bases). Germline lookup yields CDR1 SGHRS and CDR2 YFSETQ. Trimming removed 4 bases at V and 8 bases at J, with 13 bases between. The CDR3 length is 13 residues. CDR3 in amino acids: CASSVGTLHEQFF. The CDR3, as DNA: TGCGCCAGCAGCGTTGGGACACTCCATGAGCAGTTCTTC. The entire variable domain, with the rest obtained from reference TRBV5-1 and TRBJ2-1, is as follows: KAGVTQTPRYLIKTRGQQVTLSCSPISGHRSVSWYQQTPGQGLQFLFEYFSETQRNKGNFPGRFSGRQFSNSRSEMNVSTLELGDSALYLCASSVGTLHEQFFGPGTRLTVL.

The gene calls are TRBV9 and TRBJ2-2, with 11 bases identical to TRBD2. Germline-derived CDR1 and CDR2 are SGDLS and YYNGEE. The CDR3 is made up of 15 amino acids. Losses at the gene ends were 3 bases for V and 7 bases for J; bases not matched to a gene: 5. CDR3 coding DNA: TGTGCCAGCAGCGCAACTAGCGGGAGTGGCGGGGAGCTGTTTTTT. Residues: CASSATSGSGGELFF.

The chain couples TRBV4-3 to TRBJ2-3; 13 bases agree with TRBD2. With 4 bases clipped from V and 6 bases from J, the junction kept 13 bases outside the gene matches. CDR1 is LGHNA, CDR2 YSLEER, per germline. The CDR3 totals 18 residues. The CDR3 region is CASSPARTSGSFGDTQYF. CDR3 nucleotides: TGCGCCAGCAGCCCCGCGAGGACTAGCGGGAGTTTCGGGGATACGCAGTATTTT.

The gene calls are TRBV29-1 and TRBJ2-3; 13 nucleotides match TRBD2. The CDR3 spans 16 residues. Germline CDR1 SQVTM, CDR2 ANQGSEA. Trimming cost V 5 bases and J 1 base; bases outside gene matches: 6. The CDR3: CSVPGTSGARTDTQYF. The CDR3, as DNA: TGCAGCGTTCCGGGGACTAGCGGGGCCCGCACAGATACGCAGTATTTT.

V is TRBV9 and J is TRBJ2-1; D perhaps matches TRBD1 (6 bases). CDR3 length equals 16 residues. Deletions cut 4 bases from V and 4 bases from J, with 18 bases between. Germline-derived CDR1 and CDR2 are SGDLS and YYNGEE. In nucleotides, the CDR3 is TGTGCCAGCAGCAAGCGGACAGCCACGCCGTACAATGAGCAGTTCTTC. It codes for CASSKRTATPYNEQFF.

This chain uses TRBV3-1 (or the pseudogene TRBV3-2) with TRBJ2-3; 11 nucleotides align to TRBD2. J was trimmed by 6 bases and V by 4 bases; bases with no gene match: 6. The CDR3 sequence is 15 residues long. The germline gives CDR1 LGHDT, CDR2 YNNKEL (reference sequence). CDR3 amino acids: CASSPASGGTDTQYF. In nucleotides, the CDR3 is TGTGCCAGCAGCCCGGCTAGCGGGGGGACGGATACGCAGTATTTT.